The next 4 T cell receptor beta chains were all read from a single sample in a study of CD8+CD57+ T cells in acquired aplastic anemia listed by TCRdb under 2018. TCRdb lists the instrument as Illumina HiSeq 2000. Profiling of TCR beta VDJ combinations and CDR3 sequences used genomic DNA as the template. TCRdb redid the processing of the public reads, applying fastp at Q25 and MiXCR, and retained in-frame beta chains. CDR3 protein sequences are deduplicated, and each keeps its most common genes and DNA. This sample is represented by tens of thousands of distinct CDR3 sequences; around 44% of them were singletons. The ten largest clones capture approximately 61% of the sample. Specimen: sorted CD4+, CD8+, or CD8+CD57+ T cells (not recorded which) from PBMCs. These receptor sequences come from a human donor in good health, serving as a control.

This clonotype came up many times. The J gene is TRBJ1-2, the V gene TRBV20-1, with 8 bases lining up with TRBD1. The germline gives CDR1 DFQATT, CDR2 SNEGSKA (reference sequence). This CDR3 comprises 14 residues. The ends lost 4 bases at V and 4 bases at J; junction bases unmatched: 8. This CDR3 is CSAKQGALSYGYTF. In nucleotides, the CDR3 is TGCAGTGCTAAGCAGGGGGCTCTGTCCTATGGCTACACCTTC.

This clonotype came up many times. The V gene is TRBV11-3, the J gene TRBJ2-7; TRBD1 is a possible D gene (6 bases). The germline CDR1 and CDR2 sequences are SGHNT and YENEEA. V was pared by 5 bases and J by 3 bases, with 11 bases between. The CDR3 extends over 13 amino acids. The CDR3 region has the DNA TGTGCCAGCAGCAATCGACAGGACTACGAGCAGTACTTC. Protein product: CASSNRQDYEQYF.

The sample holds many counts of this clonotype. The chain couples TRBV7-2 to TRBJ2-7; TRBD1 matches at 11 bases. Germline CDR1 reads SGHTA; CDR2 reads FQGNSA. Trimming cost V 0 bases and J 4 bases; bases outside gene matches: 2. The CDR3 length is 15 residues. The CDR3 reads CASSLAGTGGYEQYF. The CDR3 region has the DNA TGTGCCAGCAGCTTAGCCGGGACAGGGGGATACGAGCAGTACTTC.

This clonotype has at least ten counts. J is TRBJ2-1 and V is TRBV7-9; maybe TRBD2 (6 bases). Trimming stripped 8 bases from V and 10 bases from J, with 24 bases between. Germline V gene data show CDR1 as SEHNR and CDR2 as FQNEAQ (reference sequence). The CDR3 consists of 15 residues. The CDR3 loop reads CASSSDGTPRTEQFF. CDR3 sequence (DNA): TGTGCCAGCTCAAGTGACGGGACTCCCCGGACCGAGCAGTTCTTC.